This entry lists 9 T cell receptor beta chains sequenced from one sample in a study of preoperative IRX-2 immunotherapy in early breast cancer (dated by TCRdb to the late 2010s). The label giving this sample's treatment or condition can be read as: preoperative locoregional IRX-2 cytokine immunotherapy. Libraries were made using the immunoSEQ multiplex PCR assay. In TCRdb, the immuneACCESS table is reduced to in-frame sequences with V and J assigned. These tables do not hold every clone; where another copy was compared, an unresolved V gene accounts for under half, and the others remain unexplained. The sample data list roughly 93,000 clones, and more than 80% of these were observed just once. The ten largest clones add up to around 2.1% of the sample. The input for sequencing was tumor tissue, taken after IRX-2 immunotherapy. Receptors were obtained from a human donor with breast cancer.

J is TRBJ1-1 and V is TRBV5-1; 7 positions agree with TRBD1. CDR1 and CDR2 (germline): SGHRS, YFSETQ. V shed 5 bases and J 5 bases; nucleotides not matched to a gene: 15. CDR3 length: 16 residues. This CDR3 reads CASRLRFGTEGTEAFF. CDR3 bases: TGCGCCAGCAGGCTGAGATTTGGGACAGAGGGGACTGAAGCTTTCTTT.

The chain is built from TRBV11-3 and TRBJ1-1, with 8 bases that match TRBD1. This CDR3 contains 16 residues. CDR1 SGHNT and CDR2 YENEEA come from the germline V gene. The trim removed 1 base at V and 0 bases at J, leaving 4 bases unmatched. DNA for the CDR3: TGTGCCAGCAGCTTAGTACGGACAGGGTTGAACACTGAAGCTTTCTTT. Residues: CASSLVRTGLNTEAFF.

The chain couples TRBV30 to TRBJ2-1; tentative D call: TRBD2 (5 bases). CDR3 size: 15 residues. V was trimmed by 0 bases and J by 1 base, leaving 10 bases between them. Germline CDR1 reads GTSNPN; CDR2 reads SVGIG (reference sequence). The CDR3 loop is CAWSVRAGSYNEQFF. The CDR3 DNA sequence: TGTGCCTGGAGTGTACGGGCGGGTTCCTACAATGAGCAGTTCTTC.

The chain uses TRBV14 and TRBJ1-1; 8 bases agree with TRBD1. Germline CDR1 is SGHDN and CDR2 is FVKESK. After removal of 5 bases from V and 3 bases from J, the junction contained 5 bases not matched to a gene. This CDR3 is 14 amino acids long. CDR3 sequence (DNA): TGTGCCAGCAGCAGTTTCAGGGGGCACACTGAAGCTTTCTTT. It codes for CASSSFRGHTEAFF.

This clone was seen a handful of times. This chain uses TRBV6-8 with TRBJ2-3; D is ambiguous. The CDR3 totals 12 residues. Germline values: CDR1 MNHGY, CDR2 SAAAGT. The ends were cut back, 6 bases at V and 6 bases at J, with 10 bases in the middle. DNA of the CDR3: TGTGCCAGCAGGGGCCTCTGGGATACGCAGTATTTT. It specifies CASRGLWDTQYF.

V gene TRBV5-1 combines with J gene TRBJ1-4; TRBD1 might be the D (6 bases). V dropped 4 bases and J dropped 6 bases, with 16 bases sitting between them. Germline CDR1 SGHRS, CDR2 YFSETQ. CDR3 length equals 15 residues. Here the CDR3 reads CASSLQGRYDEKLFF. In DNA, the CDR3 is TGCGCCAGCAGCCTACAGGGACGGTACGATGAAAAACTGTTTTTT. The full variable domain, its missing parts supplied by reference TRBV5-1 and TRBJ1-4, is KAGVTQTPRYLIKTRGQQVTLSCSPISGHRSVSWYQQTPGQGLQFLFEYFSETQRNKGNFPGRFSGRQFSNSRSEMNVSTLELGDSALYLCASSLQGRYDEKLFFGSGTQLSVL.

J is TRBJ1-1 and V is TRBV11-1; no firm D call. The CDR3 length is 14 residues. The germline V gene has CDR1 SGHAT and CDR2 FQDESV (reference sequence). V dropped 2 bases and J dropped 1 base, with 8 bases sitting between them. As DNA, the CDR3 is TGTGCCAGCAGCTTAATCACGGCGAACACTGAAGCTTTCTTT. It translates to CASSLITANTEAFF.

The chain is built from TRBV18 and TRBJ2-4, with 15 bases fitting TRBD2. V was pared by 1 base and J by 7 bases, with 5 bases of the junction left unmatched. The length of the CDR3 is 17 residues. The germline gives CDR1 KGHSH, CDR2 LQKENI. The CDR3 protein is CASSPRTSGRAGNIQYF. In nucleotides, the CDR3 is TGTGCCAGCTCACCACGGACTAGCGGGAGGGCCGGTAACATTCAGTACTTC.

The rearrangement uses TRBV5-1 and TRBJ1-5; no firm D call. The CDR3 spans 15 residues. Germline loops: CDR1 SGHRS, CDR2 YFSETQ. V was shortened by 1 base and J by 3 bases, with 11 bases between the two germline ends. The CDR3 is CASSLSGSDNQPQHF. In DNA form, the CDR3 reads TGCGCCAGCAGCTTGTCGGGGAGCGACAATCAGCCCCAGCATTTT.